Listed here are 15 T cell receptor beta chains from one sample, sequenced in a study of T-cell reconstitution after alpha-beta-depleted transplantation in children. As it was prepared, the TCRbeta library received unique molecular identifiers. Each CDR3 protein gets one entry after TCRdb re-called the PCR reads with MiXCR. The data contain about 580,000 distinct CDR3 sequences, roughly 23% of them singletons. The source material was PBMCs, mostly from graft donor cells, sampled 360 days after TCRalphabeta/CD19-depleted stem cell transplant. Source of these receptors: a boy less than two years old who had a stem cell transplant for acute myeloid leukemia, so the T cells may come from the graft donor.

In this sample, this clonotype turned up a few times. V usage is TRBV5-1 and J usage is TRBJ2-1; D remains unclear. Trimming removed 4 bases at V and 2 bases at J, with 10 bases between. CDR3 length: 14 amino acids. Germline-derived CDR1 and CDR2 are SGHRS and YFSETQ. The CDR3 DNA is TGCGCCAGCAGCCTCTATAGGGCCTACAATGAGCAGTTCTTC. This sequence encodes CASSLYRAYNEQFF. The entire variable domain, with the rest obtained from reference TRBV5-1 and TRBJ2-1, is as follows: KAGVTQTPRYLIKTRGQQVTLSCSPISGHRSVSWYQQTPGQGLQFLFEYFSETQRNKGNFPGRFSGRQFSNSRSEMNVSTLELGDSALYLCASSLYRAYNEQFFGPGTRLTVL.

This clonotype was counted ten times or more. This rearrangement joins TRBV20-1 to TRBJ2-7; 15 bases line up with TRBD2. V lost 6 bases and J lost 3; bases outside the gene matches: 3. Germline lookup yields CDR1 DFQATT and CDR2 SNEGSKA (reference sequence). The length of the CDR3 is 14 residues. The CDR3 coding sequence is TGCAGTGCCACGGGACTAGCGGGGGGCTACGAGCAGTACGTC. It translates to CSATGLAGGYEQYV.

This clonotype has a handful of counts. The chain carries TRBV7-2 and TRBJ2-7; TRBD1 matches at 7 bases. The length of the CDR3 is 15 residues. Germline lookup yields CDR1 SGHTA and CDR2 FQGNSA. Unmatched junction bases numbered 3, after V lost 0 bases and J lost 1 base. CDR3 bases: TGTGCCAGCAGCTTAGCGAACAGGGGTTCCTACGAGCAGTACGTC. It encodes CASSLANRGSYEQYV.

The chain links TRBV28 to TRBJ2-3; D unclear. Trimming took off 4 bases at V and 0 bases at J, with 11 bases between the two ends. Germline lookup yields CDR1 MDHEN and CDR2 SYDVKM. The CDR3 totals 15 residues. In DNA, the CDR3 is TGTGCCAGCAGTTCCGTGGGCGCAAGCACAGATACGCAGTATTTT. Protein product: CASSSVGASTDTQYF.

Many counts were recorded for this clonotype. V and J are TRBV7-2 and TRBJ1-1, with D maybe TRBD1 (6 bases). V lost 3 bases, J lost 1 base, and 18 bases lay in between. Germline V gene data show CDR1 as SGHTA and CDR2 as FQGNSA. The CDR3 is made up of 17 amino acids. CDR3 coding DNA: TGTGCCAGCAGCTTTGCGGGGGGGCGGCTTTGGAACACTGAAGCTTTCTTT. It codes for CASSFAGGRLWNTEAFF.

The V gene is TRBV10-3, the J gene TRBJ2-7; D gene ambiguous. V shed 3 bases and J shed 1 base, with 7 bases lying between them. The length of the CDR3 is 13 residues. The germline V gene has CDR1 ENHRY and CDR2 SYGVKD. The CDR3 DNA is TGTGCCATCAGTGAAAGTGTGTCCTACGAGCAGTACGTC. It codes for CAISESVSYEQYV.

This clonotype was observed a few times. This chain joins TRBV4-3 and TRBJ2-7, with D uncertain. This CDR3 is built from 15 residues. Between the trimmed V and J ends, which lost 0 bases and 0 bases, there was a span of 9 bases. CDR1 is LGHNA and CDR2 is YSLEER in the germline V gene. CDR3: CASSQEQWSSYEQYF. The CDR3, as DNA: TGCGCCAGCAGCCAAGAACAATGGAGCTCCTACGAGCAGTACTTC.

This clonotype was seen only a few times. The J gene is TRBJ1-4, the V gene TRBV12-3 or TRBV12-4; perhaps TRBD1 as D (6 bases). The CDR3 loop spans 14 amino acids. Trimming took off 6 bases at V and 5 bases at J, with 13 bases between the two ends. CDR3 amino acids: CASREQGQNEKLFF. The CDR3 region has the DNA TGTGCCAGCAGAGAACAGGGTCAAAATGAAAAACTGTTTTTT.

The chain recombines TRBV6-1 with TRBJ2-1; possible D gene TRBD2, 6 bases. The V and J ends lost 9 bases and 1 base respectively, with 10 bases between them. Germline lookup yields CDR1 MNHNS and CDR2 SASEGT. The CDR3 extends over 13 amino acids. This CDR3 is CASLAESYNEQFF. The DNA of the CDR3 is TGTGCCAGTTTAGCGGAATCCTACAATGAGCAGTTCTTC.

This chain joins TRBV20-1 and TRBJ2-1, with TRBD1 matching 9 bases. The germline gives CDR1 DFQATT, CDR2 SNEGSKA (reference sequence). With 3 bases clipped from V and 9 bases from J, the junction kept 12 bases outside the gene matches. CDR3 size: 15 residues. CDR3 protein: CSARSWDRADSEQFF. Here the CDR3 DNA reads TGCAGTGCTAGGTCCTGGGACAGGGCGGACAGTGAGCAGTTCTTC.

This chain joins TRBV27 and TRBJ1-2; a weak D match, TRBD1 (6 bases). This CDR3 comprises 12 residues. Deletions cut 6 bases from V and 3 bases from J, with 8 bases between. CDR1 MNHEY and CDR2 SMNVEV come from the germline V gene (reference sequence). Written as DNA, the CDR3 is TGTGCCAGCAGGACAGGTCACTATGGCTACACCTTC. Encoded protein: CASRTGHYGYTF.

The V call is TRBV6-1, the J call TRBJ2-1; 11 bases line up with TRBD2. CDR1 and CDR2 (germline): MNHNS, SASEGT. Trimming took 4 bases from V and 4 from J; bases not matched to a gene: 3. CDR3 length: 15 amino acids. This CDR3 reads CASSGTSGGYNEQFF. The CDR3 nucleotides read TGTGCCAGCAGTGGCACTAGCGGGGGTTACAATGAGCAGTTCTTC.

This clonotype has a count of ten or more. The rearrangement joins TRBV12-3 or TRBV12-4 to TRBJ2-7; D remains unclear. With 3 bases removed from V and 0 bases from J, the gap between germline ends came to 9 bases. The CDR3 runs to 14 residues. CDR3 nucleotides: TGTGCCAGCAGTTTTGAAGCTAGCTCCTACGAGCAGTACTTC. Protein sequence: CASSFEASSYEQYF.

This clonotype has at least ten counts. This chain uses TRBV10-3 with TRBJ2-7, with D tentatively TRBD1 or TRBD2 (5 bases each). V was cut by 6 bases and J by 3 bases, with 12 bases left in between. The CDR3 is 13 residues long. Germline CDR1 and CDR2: ENHRY and SYGVKD. The CDR3 loop reads CAISPGRGYEQYF. The DNA for the CDR3 is TGTGCCATCAGCCCAGGGAGAGGCTACGAGCAGTACTTC.

J is TRBJ2-3 and V is TRBV12-3 or TRBV12-4, with 10 bases lining up with TRBD1. With 7 bases clipped from V and 4 bases from J, the junction kept 11 bases outside the gene matches. The CDR3 length is 16 residues. In nucleotides, the CDR3 is TGTGCCAGCATTCGGGGGGACAGGGGACGCGCAGATACGCAGTATTTT. Amino acids: CASIRGDRGRADTQYF.